This TCR beta chain derives from a study of blood T cell repertoires in COVID-19. At the level of the study: T cells, B-cell-depleted T cells, or PBMCs provided the cDNA or gDNA that served as material.

The germline CDR1 and CDR2 sequences are SNHLY and FYNNEI. The CDR3 is 14 amino acids. V lost 6 bases to trimming and J lost 5 bases; unmatched junction nucleotides: 8. Original processing methods: Estimation of nucleated cell counts relied on the amplification of reference gene primers. Sequenced by immunoSEQ multiplex PCR; TCRdb stores in-frame clones only, minus some. V, J and clone size are taken as reported in that table, and D and trimming were inferred from the DNA itself. Among 150,000 to 200,000 clones listed, 70% to 85% were seen once. Donors were grouped by their self-reported clinical history.

This sequence was found in a woman in her forties or fifties who had recovered from COVID-19. Sequencing input: PBMCs or T cells enriched from blood (not recorded which). The gene calls are TRBV2 and TRBJ1-1, with 8 bases lining up with TRBD1. CDR3 sequence: CASRGQALGTEAFF. CDR3 coding DNA: TGTGCCAGCAGGGGACAGGCGCTCGGGACTGAAGCTTTCTTT.